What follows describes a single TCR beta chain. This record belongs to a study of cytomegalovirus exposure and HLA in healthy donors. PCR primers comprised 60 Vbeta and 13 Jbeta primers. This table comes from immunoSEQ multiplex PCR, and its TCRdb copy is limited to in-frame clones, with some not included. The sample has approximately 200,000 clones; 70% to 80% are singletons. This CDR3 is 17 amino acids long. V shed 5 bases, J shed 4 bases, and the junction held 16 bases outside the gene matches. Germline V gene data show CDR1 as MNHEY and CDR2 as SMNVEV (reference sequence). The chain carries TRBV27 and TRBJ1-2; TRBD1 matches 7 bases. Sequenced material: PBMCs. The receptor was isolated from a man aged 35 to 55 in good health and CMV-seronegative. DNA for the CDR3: TGTGCCAGCAGTCGGGTCGTGTTGGGACAGCGATCCTATGGCTACACCTTC. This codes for CASSRVVLGQRSYGYTF.